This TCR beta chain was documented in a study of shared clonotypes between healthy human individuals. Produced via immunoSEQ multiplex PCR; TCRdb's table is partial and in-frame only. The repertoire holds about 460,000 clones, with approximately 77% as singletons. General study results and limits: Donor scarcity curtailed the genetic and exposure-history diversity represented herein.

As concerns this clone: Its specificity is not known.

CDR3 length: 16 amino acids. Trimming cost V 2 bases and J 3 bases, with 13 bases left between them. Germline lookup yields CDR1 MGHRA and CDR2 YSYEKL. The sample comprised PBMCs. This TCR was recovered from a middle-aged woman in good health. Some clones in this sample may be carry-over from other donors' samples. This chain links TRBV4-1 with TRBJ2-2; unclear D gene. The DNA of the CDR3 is TGCGCCAGCAGCCAAAGGGCTAGTTGGGACACCGGGGAGCTGTTTTTT. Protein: CASSQRASWDTGELFF.